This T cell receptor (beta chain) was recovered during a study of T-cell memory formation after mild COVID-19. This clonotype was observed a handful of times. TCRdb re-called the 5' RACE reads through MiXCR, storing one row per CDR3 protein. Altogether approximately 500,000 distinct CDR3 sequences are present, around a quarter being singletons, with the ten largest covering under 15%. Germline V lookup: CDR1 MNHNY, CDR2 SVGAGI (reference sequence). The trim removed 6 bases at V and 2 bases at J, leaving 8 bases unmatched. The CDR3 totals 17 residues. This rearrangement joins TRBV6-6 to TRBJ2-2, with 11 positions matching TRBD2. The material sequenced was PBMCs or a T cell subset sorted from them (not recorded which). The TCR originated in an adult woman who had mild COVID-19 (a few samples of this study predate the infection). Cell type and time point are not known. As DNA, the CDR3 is TGTGCCAGCAGCCAGATAGCGGGAGGGCCCAACACCGGGGAGCTGTTTTTT. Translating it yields CASSQIAGGPNTGELFF.